One sample yielded the 21 T cell receptor beta chains listed below, sequenced in a study of graft-versus-host responses after intestinal transplantation. Their antigens are not known. TCRdb keeps only in-frame clones here, not all; method: immunoSEQ multiplex PCR. In the table there are 80,000 to 100,000 clones, roughly 90% of which are singletons. Sequencing was performed on unstimulated CD4+ T cells sorted from spleen or lymph node cells, taken before intestinal transplant. These receptors originate from a human donor who received an intestinal transplant.

The chain is built from TRBV30 and TRBJ2-5, with D possibly TRBD2 on 5 matching bases. CDR1 is GTSNPN and CDR2 is SVGIG in the germline V gene (reference sequence). The V and J ends lost 2 bases and 2 bases respectively, with 9 bases between them. The CDR3 covers 13 residues. CDR3 nucleotide sequence: TGTGCCTGGAGTCAAACTAGACAAGAGACCCAGTACTTC. It encodes CAWSQTRQETQYF.

V gene TRBV5-6 combines with J gene TRBJ2-7; D gene uncertain. CDR1 is SGHDT and CDR2 is YYEEEE in the germline V gene. The CDR3 totals 12 residues. Trimming removed 0 bases from V and 3 bases from J, with 4 bases in between. The CDR3 region has the DNA TGTGCCAGCAGCTTGGGGCTCTACGAGCAGTACTTC. Translating gives CASSLGLYEQYF.

V and J are TRBV2 and TRBJ2-1; 7 bases line up with TRBD1. The V and J ends lost 6 bases and 4 bases, in that order; junction bases with no gene match: 9. CDR1 SNHLY and CDR2 FYNNEI come from the germline V gene. CDR3 size: 15 residues. CDR3 sequence (DNA): TGTGCCAGCAGAGAAACAGGGGAGAGATACAATGAGCAGTTCTTC. It encodes CASRETGERYNEQFF.

The V call is TRBV5-6, the J call TRBJ1-2, with TRBD1 matching over 8 bases. In germline, CDR1 is SGHDT, CDR2 YYEEEE. The V segment lost 2 bases and the J segment 4 bases; nucleotides outside the gene matches: 7. This CDR3 is built from 15 residues. This chain's CDR3 is CASSFRTGTFYGYTF. The CDR3 region has the DNA TGTGCCAGCAGCTTCCGGACAGGGACGTTCTATGGCTACACCTTC. The full variable domain, completed using reference TRBV5-6 and TRBJ1-2, is DAGVTQSPTHLIKTRGQQVTLRCSPKSGHDTVSWYQQALGQGPQFIFQYYEEEERQRGNFPDRFSGHQFPNYSSELNVNALLLGDSALYLCASSFRTGTFYGYTFGSGTRLTVV.

The chain is built from TRBV2 and TRBJ2-5, with D tentatively TRBD2 (6 bases). CDR3 length: 14 residues. Germline values: CDR1 SNHLY, CDR2 FYNNEI. Trimming removed 7 bases at V and 1 base at J, with 13 bases between. In nucleotides, the CDR3 is TGTGCCAGCAACCAGCAGGGACTCCAAGAGACCCAGTACTTC. Residues: CASNQQGLQETQYF.

This chain joins TRBV5-4 and TRBJ2-3; D may be TRBD1 (6 bases). Trimming cost V 0 bases and J 2 bases, with 10 bases left between them. The CDR3 is 15 residues long. Germline assignment: CDR1 SGHNT and CDR2 YYREEE (reference sequence). CDR3 sequence: CASSLDQGFTDTQYF. CDR3 DNA sequence: TGTGCCAGCAGCTTGGATCAGGGGTTCACAGATACGCAGTATTTT.

The CDR3 bases are TGTGCCAGCAGCCCCGGCAGGGATAACTATGGCTACACCTTC. Encoded protein: CASSPGRDNYGYTF. V gene TRBV5-4 combines with J gene TRBJ1-2; TRBD1 might be the D (5 bases). V lost 4 bases, J lost 1 base, and 11 bases lay in between. Germline loops: CDR1 SGHNT, CDR2 YYREEE (reference sequence). The CDR3 extends over 14 amino acids.

The chain combines TRBV2 with TRBJ2-2, with TRBD1 matching over 7 bases. Germline V lookup: CDR1 SNHLY, CDR2 FYNNEI. This CDR3 spans 13 amino acids. Germline trimming cut 6 bases from V and 7 bases from J; bases unmatched to any gene: 5. CDR3 sequence reads: CASRTGRLGELFF. The CDR3 DNA follows: TGTGCCAGCAGGACAGGGAGACTCGGGGAGCTGTTTTTT.

This rearrangement joins TRBV9 to TRBJ2-5; the match to TRBD2 covers 8 bases. CDR3 size: 14 residues. The ends lost 4 bases at V and 1 base at J; junction bases unmatched: 3. Per germline, CDR1 SGDLS and CDR2 YYNGEE. Here the CDR3 reads CASSPRGGQETQYF. CDR3 bases: TGTGCCAGCAGCCCTCGGGGGGGCCAAGAGACCCAGTACTTC.

The CDR3 bases are TGTGCCAGCAGCTTAGCGGGGGCCTACACAGATACGCAGTATTTT. Amino acids: CASSLAGAYTDTQYF. This chain joins TRBV7-2 and TRBJ2-3, with a possible D match to TRBD1 (6 bases). Trimming shortened V by 0 bases and J by 2 bases, and 9 bases separated the two germline ends. The CDR3 totals 15 residues. Germline CDR1 reads SGHTA; CDR2 reads FQGNSA.

The chain links TRBV18 to TRBJ2-2, with TRBD2 as a possible D gene (6 bases). The germline V gene has CDR1 KGHSH and CDR2 LQKENI. This CDR3 comprises 15 residues. Trimming shortened V by 0 bases and J by 9 bases, and 14 bases separated the two germline ends. In DNA, the CDR3 is TGTGCCAGCTCACCACCCTCCGGGGGATGGAGGGAGCTGTTTTTT. As protein: CASSPPSGGWRELFF.

V usage is TRBV27 and J usage is TRBJ2-3, with 7 bases matching TRBD2. Germline V lookup: CDR1 MNHEY, CDR2 SMNVEV (reference sequence). There are 13 residues in the CDR3. V was clipped by 7 bases and J by 1 base; unmatched bases: 2. This CDR3 reads CASTGGGTDTQYF. The CDR3 coding sequence is TGTGCCAGCACTGGGGGGGGCACAGATACGCAGTATTTT.

The gene calls are TRBV27 and TRBJ2-1; no clear D. V was cut by 5 bases and J by 9 bases, with 17 bases left in between. Germline loops: CDR1 MNHEY, CDR2 SMNVEV (reference sequence). The CDR3 totals 14 residues. CDR3 residues: CASSPKRSTGEQFF. CDR3 coding DNA: TGTGCCAGCAGTCCGAAAAGAAGCACGGGTGAGCAGTTCTTC.

The chain is built from TRBV28 and TRBJ2-7; D might be TRBD1 (5 bases). The CDR3 loop spans 17 amino acids. V lost 6 bases and J lost 0, with 21 bases in between. CDR1 and CDR2 (germline): MDHEN, SYDVKM. In nucleotides, the CDR3 is TGTGCCAGCAGATACTCCGGTGGGGCTCTAAGCTCCTACGAGCAGTACTTC. Protein sequence: CASRYSGGALSSYEQYF. Full variable domain (missing parts from reference TRBV28 and TRBJ2-7): DVKVTQSSRYLVKRTGEKVFLECVQDMDHENMFWYRQDPGLGLRLIYFSYDVKMKEKGDIPEGYSVSREKKERFSLILESASTNQTSMYLCASRYSGGALSSYEQYFGPGTRLTVT.

The chain couples TRBV5-1 to TRBJ2-5; perhaps TRBD1 as D (6 bases). Germline assignment: CDR1 SGHRS and CDR2 YFSETQ. This CDR3 has 15 residues. V lost 1 base to trimming and J lost 5 bases, with 15 bases between them. CDR3 nucleotides: TGCGCCAGCAGCTTGATTGGCCAGGGGCAGGAGACCCAGTACTTC. Protein: CASSLIGQGQETQYF.

This chain connects TRBV13 to TRBJ1-3; no clear D. The germline V gene encodes CDR1 PRHDT and CDR2 FYEKMQ (reference sequence). The germline V and J ends were trimmed by 5 bases and 0 bases, with 8 bases remaining between them. The CDR3 covers 14 residues. CDR3 protein: CASSRESSGNTIYF. CDR3 DNA sequence: TGTGCCAGCAGCCGAGAGAGCTCTGGAAACACCATATATTTT.

The chain employs TRBV23-1 and TRBJ1-5; TRBD1 aligns across 7 bases. TRBV23-1 is an ORF, and what it does is uncertain. The V and J ends lost 11 bases and 4 bases, in that order; junction bases with no gene match: 17. CDR3 length: 16 amino acids. CDR3 residues: CAGSTGRPWLNQPQHF. The CDR3 nucleotides read TGCGCCGGATCGACAGGGCGTCCGTGGCTGAATCAGCCCCAGCATTTT.

V gene TRBV28 combines with J gene TRBJ2-7; 11 bases align to TRBD2. With V trimmed by 6 bases and J by 1 base, 17 bases remained unmatched. This CDR3 contains 19 residues. Looked up from germline, CDR1 is MDHEN and CDR2 is SYDVKM. The CDR3 here is CASSLGVGAGLAESYEQYF. DNA of the CDR3: TGTGCCAGCAGCCTCGGGGTAGGAGCGGGACTAGCGGAGTCCTACGAGCAGTACTTC. Full variable domain (missing parts from reference TRBV28 and TRBJ2-7): DVKVTQSSRYLVKRTGEKVFLECVQDMDHENMFWYRQDPGLGLRLIYFSYDVKMKEKGDIPEGYSVSREKKERFSLILESASTNQTSMYLCASSLGVGAGLAESYEQYFGPGTRLTVT.

This chain connects TRBV7-9 to TRBJ2-3; 16 bases align to TRBD2. The germline V gene has CDR1 SEHNR and CDR2 FQNEAQ (reference sequence). V lost 2 bases, J lost 1 base, and 6 bases stayed unmatched. The CDR3 runs to 19 residues. The CDR3 protein is CASSLRGTSGGAGTDTQYF. Here the CDR3 DNA reads TGTGCCAGCAGCTTAAGGGGGACTAGCGGGGGGGCCGGCACAGATACGCAGTATTTT.

J is TRBJ1-1 and V is TRBV5-4; D gene uncertain. Germline V lookup: CDR1 SGHNT, CDR2 YYREEE (reference sequence). CDR3 length: 14 amino acids. Trimming cost V 0 bases and J 9 bases, with 15 bases left between them. The CDR3 coding sequence is TGTGCCAGCAGCTTGGAGTCAGTTAGAGGAAAAGCTTTCTTT. Translating it yields CASSLESVRGKAFF.

V usage is TRBV10-2 and J usage is TRBJ2-1; 7 bases map to TRBD1. Germline CDR1 WSHSY, CDR2 SAAADI. This CDR3 has 14 residues. Unmatched junction bases numbered 8, after V lost 6 bases and J lost 6 bases. In DNA form, the CDR3 reads TGCGCCAGCAGCCCAGGGGGTTCCCCCAATGAGCAGTTCTTC. It codes for CASSPGGSPNEQFF.